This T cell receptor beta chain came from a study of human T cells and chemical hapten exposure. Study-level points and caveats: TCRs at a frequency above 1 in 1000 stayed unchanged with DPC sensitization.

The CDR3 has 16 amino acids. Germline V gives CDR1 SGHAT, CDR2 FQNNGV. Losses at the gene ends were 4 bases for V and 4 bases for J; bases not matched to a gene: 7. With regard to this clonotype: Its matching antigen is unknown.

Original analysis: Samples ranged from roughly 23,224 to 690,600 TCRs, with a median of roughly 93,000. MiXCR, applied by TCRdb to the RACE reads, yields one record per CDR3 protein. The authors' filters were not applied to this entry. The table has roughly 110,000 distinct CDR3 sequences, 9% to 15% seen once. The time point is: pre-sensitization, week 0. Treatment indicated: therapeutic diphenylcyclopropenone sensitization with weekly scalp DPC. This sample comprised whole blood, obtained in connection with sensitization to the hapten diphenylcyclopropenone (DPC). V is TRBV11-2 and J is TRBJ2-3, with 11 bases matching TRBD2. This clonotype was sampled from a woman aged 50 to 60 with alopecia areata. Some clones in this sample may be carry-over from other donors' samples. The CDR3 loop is CASSSLAGGLPDTQYF. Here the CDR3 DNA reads TGTGCCAGCAGCTCTCTAGCGGGGGGCCTTCCAGATACGCAGTATTTT.